The 25 T cell receptor beta chains in this list originate from one sample, sequenced in a study of T-cell reconstitution after alpha-beta-depleted transplantation in children. General study points: T-cell counts and diversity were attributed mostly to newly produced T cells one year after transplant.

Unique molecular identifiers were incorporated into the prepared TCRbeta library. MiXCR was run by TCRdb on the PCR reads, yielding one entry per CDR3 protein. The data hold fewer than 350,000 distinct CDR3 sequences, with less than 9.5% observed a single time. Their recognized antigens are unknown. The specimen comprised peripheral blood, sampled 360 days after TCRalphabeta/CD19-depleted stem cell transplant. The receptors here all came from a female patient aged 2-9 years who had a stem cell transplant for Fanconi anemia, so the T cells may come from the graft donor.

With respect to this clonotype: Being one base from a much bigger clone, this may be a read error. The chain joins TRBV7-3 to TRBJ2-3; D possibly corresponds to TRBD2 (6 bases). V was cut by 1 base and J by 4 bases, with 15 bases left in between. Germline-derived CDR1 and CDR2 are SGHTA and FQGTGA. CDR3 length: 16 residues. The chain's CDR3 is CASSLRSGARADTQYF. In nucleotides, the CDR3 is TGTGCCAGCAGCTTAAGGTCGGGAGCGCGCGCAGATACGCAGTATTTT.

The rearrangement links TRBV28 to TRBJ2-1; D is possibly TRBD2 (6 bases). Per germline, CDR1 MDHEN and CDR2 SYDVKM. The CDR3 runs to 15 residues. V shed 3 bases and J shed 2 bases, with 11 bases lying between them. The CDR3 protein is CASSFGGSAYNEQFF. Here the CDR3 DNA reads TGTGCCAGCAGTTTCGGGGGTTCGGCCTACAATGAGCAGTTCTTC.

This clonotype came up many times. The chain joins TRBV7-3 to TRBJ2-1; D not certain. Trimming shortened V by 1 base and J by 2 bases, and 9 bases separated the two germline ends. There are 15 residues in the CDR3. CDR1 and CDR2 from the germline V gene are SGHTA and FQGTGA. This CDR3 reads CASSLSRSTYNEQFF. The CDR3 DNA is TGTGCCAGCAGCTTAAGTCGTAGCACCTACAATGAGCAGTTCTTC.

Many counts were recorded for this clonotype. The rearrangement joins TRBV18 to TRBJ1-2; TRBD1 might be the D (5 bases). The ends were cut back, 8 bases at V and 4 bases at J, with 11 bases in the middle. The V gene's germline CDR1 is KGHSH and CDR2 LQKENI. This CDR3 comprises 12 residues. CDR3 sequence (DNA): TGTGCCAGCAGCCCCGGGGGCTATGGCTACACCTTC. Amino acid sequence: CASSPGGYGYTF.

The chain joins TRBV4-3 to TRBJ2-3; 10 bases are shared with TRBD2. The J segment lost 0 bases and the V segment lost 4 bases, leaving 13 bases of the junction unmatched. This CDR3 is built from 19 residues. Germline CDR1 reads LGHNA; CDR2 reads YSLEER. CDR3 protein: CASSRTLLGLAVSTDTQYF. In DNA form, the CDR3 reads TGCGCCAGCAGCCGAACCCTTCTTGGACTAGCGGTTAGCACAGATACGCAGTATTTT.

CDR3 amino acids: CASSLSLAATQETQYF. CDR3 nucleotide sequence: TGTGCCAGCAGCTTGTCTCTAGCAGCAACCCAAGAGACCCAGTACTTC. This chain uses TRBV5-5 with TRBJ2-5, with D perhaps TRBD2 (5 bases). Germline CDR1 reads SGHKS; CDR2 reads YYEKEE (reference sequence). This CDR3 has 16 residues. The germline V and J ends were trimmed by 1 base and 1 base, with 14 bases remaining between them.

This clonotype was seen a few times. CDR3 nucleotides: TGTGCCAGCAGTTACTCCCAGGGACAGGCCGGCACTGAAGCTTTCTTT. Encoded protein: CASSYSQGQAGTEAFF. The chain joins TRBV6-5 to TRBJ1-1, with 8 nucleotides matching TRBD1. The CDR3 has 16 residues. Germline V CDR1 and CDR2: MNHEY, SVGAGI. V shed 0 bases and J 4 bases; nucleotides not matched to a gene: 7.

The V call is TRBV6-2 or TRBV6-3, the J call TRBJ1-5, with D unclear. The V end lost 5 bases, the J end lost 3 bases, and 14 bases lay between the germline ends. CDR1 is MNHEY and CDR2 is SVGEGT in the germline V gene. This CDR3 contains 15 residues. In nucleotides, the CDR3 is TGTGCCAGCAGTACCCTGGGGAGGGTCAATCAGCCCCAGCATTTT. Translating gives CASSTLGRVNQPQHF.

This clonotype appeared a few times. This rearrangement joins TRBV20-1 to TRBJ1-2; weak D call: TRBD1 (6 bases). The CDR3 is made up of 12 amino acids. Per the germline V gene, CDR1 is DFQATT and CDR2 is SNEGSKA (reference sequence). Trimming removed 6 bases at V and 0 bases at J, with 8 bases between. The CDR3 region has the DNA TGCAGTGCAAGGACAGCTAACTATGGCTACACCTTC. Amino acids: CSARTANYGYTF.

Ten or more counts support this clonotype. The J gene is TRBJ2-1, the V gene TRBV14; TRBD2 matches at 16 bases. CDR3 length equals 18 residues. Germline trimming cut 4 bases from V and 5 bases from J; bases unmatched to any gene: 8. Germline V gene sequence: CDR1 SGHDN, CDR2 FVKESK. The CDR3 sequence: CASSLTGTSGGEHNEQFF. As DNA, the CDR3 is TGTGCCAGCAGCCTAACCGGGACTAGCGGGGGGGAGCACAATGAGCAGTTCTTC.

V gene TRBV21-1 combines with J gene TRBJ1-5. TRBV21-1 is tagged as a pseudogene. This CDR3 spans 13 amino acids. In nucleotides, the CDR3 is TGTGCCAGCAGCAGAAAAGGGTATCAGCCCCAGCATTTT. Translation gives CASSRKGYQPQHF.

This clonotype came up many times. This rearrangement joins TRBV12-3 or TRBV12-4 to TRBJ2-2; 7 positions agree with TRBD2. CDR3 length equals 18 residues. Trimming cost V 6 bases and J 6 bases; bases outside gene matches: 19. CDR3 residues: CASSSTPGRVSNPGELFF. As DNA, the CDR3 is TGTGCCAGCAGCAGTACTCCTGGGAGGGTGAGCAATCCCGGGGAGCTGTTTTTT.

This clonotype was found many times. This chain links TRBV7-2 with TRBJ2-1; D is perhaps TRBD2 (6 bases). Trimming cost V 5 bases and J 4 bases, with 12 bases left between them. Looked up from germline, CDR1 is SGHTA and CDR2 is FQGNSA. The CDR3 sequence is 14 residues long. CDR3 loop: CASSRDLSYNEQFF. DNA for the CDR3: TGTGCCAGCAGCCGGGACTTATCTTACAATGAGCAGTTCTTC.

This clonotype was recorded a few times. V and J are TRBV5-1 and TRBJ1-5; perhaps TRBD1 as D (6 bases). The V and J ends lost 4 bases and 5 bases respectively, with 19 bases between them. Looked up from germline, CDR1 is SGHRS and CDR2 is YFSETQ. The length of the CDR3 is 16 residues. The CDR3 sequence: CASSKGGGLGDQPQHF. For the CDR3, the DNA is TGCGCCAGCAGCAAGGGAGGGGGGTTAGGGGATCAGCCCCAGCATTTT.

This clonotype was found many times. The chain has TRBV7-7 and TRBJ2-3; D unclear. V dropped 4 bases and J dropped 3 bases, with 11 bases sitting between them. Germline CDR1 SSHAT, CDR2 FNYEAQ (reference sequence). The CDR3 has 14 amino acids. The DNA of the CDR3 is TGTGCCAGCAGCTCAGACCTCCGAACAGATACGCAGTATTTT. It yields the protein CASSSDLRTDTQYF. Using reference TRBV7-7 and TRBJ2-3 for the parts outside the CDR3, the full variable domain is GAGVSQSPRYKVTKRGQDVTLRCDPISSHATLYWYQQALGQGPEFLTYFNYEAQPDKSGLPSDRFSAERPEGSISTLTIQRTEQRDSAMYRCASSSDLRTDTQYFGPGTRLTVL.

This rearrangement joins TRBV7-9 to TRBJ2-7; D is possibly TRBD1 (5 bases). The germline CDR1 and CDR2 sequences are SEHNR and FQNEAQ (reference sequence). This CDR3 region has 13 residues. The germline V and J ends were trimmed by 3 bases and 7 bases, with 13 bases remaining between them. CDR3 region: CASSLARTPEQYF. In DNA, the CDR3 is TGTGCCAGCAGCTTGGCTAGGACACCGGAGCAGTACTTC. Combining the CDR3 with reference TRBV7-9 and TRBJ2-7 gives the whole variable domain DTGVSQNPRHKITKRGQNVTFRCDPISEHNRLYWYRQTLGQGPEFLTYFQNEAQLEKSRLLSDRFSAERPKGSFSTLEIQRTEQGDSAMYLCASSLARTPEQYFGPGTRLTVT.

There are a few counts of this clonotype. The V call is TRBV7-9, the J call TRBJ2-7, with 8 bases identical to TRBD2. This CDR3 has 17 amino acids. Looked up from germline, CDR1 is SEHNR and CDR2 is FQNEAQ (reference sequence). The V segment lost 0 bases and the J segment 0 bases; nucleotides outside the gene matches: 7. CDR3 in amino acids: CASSLASGGDFSYEQYF. CDR3 bases: TGTGCCAGCAGCTTAGCTTCCGGGGGGGATTTCTCCTACGAGCAGTACTTC.

The chain is built from TRBV20-1 and TRBJ1-5; TRBD1 matches at 7 bases. J gave up 8 bases and V 3 bases, and 16 bases lay outside the gene matches. This CDR3 comprises 16 residues. From germline, CDR1 is DFQATT and CDR2 SNEGSKA (reference sequence). Here the CDR3 DNA reads TGCAGTGCTAGGGTTCCCATTAGACAGGGAGGCGAGCCCCAGCATTTT. This gives the protein CSARVPIRQGGEPQHF.

This clonotype was counted at least ten times. The gene calls are TRBV30 and TRBJ2-1; unclear D gene. CDR1 is GTSNPN, CDR2 SVGIG, per germline (reference sequence). Trimming removed 1 base from V and 13 bases from J, with 11 bases in between. The CDR3 contains 11 residues. CDR3 nucleotides: TGTGCCTGGAGTGGAAGGCAGGTTCAGTTCTTC. Its protein product is CAWSGRQVQFF.

This clonotype occurred many times. The chain couples TRBV7-8 to TRBJ2-7; D is uncertain. CDR3 length equals 12 residues. V was trimmed by 2 bases and J by 6 bases, leaving 8 bases between them. Germline lookup yields CDR1 SGHVS and CDR2 FQNEAQ. The CDR3 DNA is TGTGCCAGCAGCTTATCCGTCGTCGAGCAGTACTTC. The encoded protein is CASSLSVVEQYF.

This clonotype was detected ten times or more. The rearrangement links TRBV6-2 or TRBV6-3 to TRBJ2-3; D is uncertain. V was pared by 9 bases and J by 4 bases, with 14 bases between. Per the germline V gene, CDR1 is MNHEY and CDR2 is SVGEGT. There are 13 residues in the CDR3. The CDR3 sequence is CASRPIPPDTQYF. The CDR3 coding sequence is TGTGCCAGTAGACCCATCCCTCCAGATACGCAGTATTTT.

This clonotype was counted ten times or more. V and J are TRBV20-1 and TRBJ2-1; TRBD2 matches at 8 bases. The J segment lost 7 bases and the V segment lost 4 bases, leaving 3 bases of the junction unmatched. Per the germline V gene, CDR1 is DFQATT and CDR2 is SNEGSKA (reference sequence). There are 12 residues in the CDR3. This chain's CDR3 is CSATGGLNEQFF. The CDR3 region has the DNA TGCAGTGCTACGGGGGGGCTGAATGAGCAGTTCTTC.

The CDR3 bases are TGTGCCAGCAGCTTAACCCCGACTAGCGGGGGGGCTTGGAATGAGCAGTTCTTC. Translation: CASSLTPTSGGAWNEQFF. The chain links TRBV11-2 to TRBJ2-1; 14 bases are shared with TRBD2. From germline, CDR1 is SGHAT and CDR2 FQNNGV. The CDR3 is 18 amino acids. With V trimmed by 2 bases and J by 7 bases, 10 bases remained unmatched.

This clonotype was seen ten or more times. The chain is built from TRBV7-9 and TRBJ2-3, with 7 bases aligning to TRBD1. The ends lost 5 bases at V and 5 bases at J; junction bases unmatched: 10. Germline CDR1 and CDR2: SEHNR and FQNEAQ (reference sequence). This CDR3 region has 15 residues. The chain's CDR3 is CASSRQGLSGDTQYF. The DNA for the CDR3 is TGTGCCAGCAGCCGACAGGGTCTAAGTGGAGATACGCAGTATTTT.

A few counts support this clonotype. The rearrangement links TRBV5-6 to TRBJ2-3; D unresolved. CDR3 size: 13 residues. Germline V gene lookup returns CDR1 SGHDT and CDR2 YYEEEE. V lost 2 bases and J 6 bases, leaving 10 bases between the germline ends. Written as DNA, the CDR3 is TGTGCCAGCAGCTTCCCCCCAAGGGATACGCAGTATTTT. It specifies CASSFPPRDTQYF.